Listed here are 22 T cell receptor beta chains from one sample, sequenced in a study of shared clonotypes between healthy human individuals. Repertoires were generated with immunoSEQ multiplex PCR, while TCRdb's copy carries only in-frame clones and drops some. The sample lists about 1 million clones, around four fifths occurring once. The sequencing input was memory CD4+ T cells sorted from blood. Subset indicated: CD45RA-negative fraction. All receptors derive from a man aged 18 to 29 in good health.

The chain links TRBV18 to TRBJ2-1; 8 bases agree with TRBD1. This CDR3 is 14 amino acids long. Trimming at V came to 6 bases and at J to 8 bases, leaving 9 bases not matched to a gene. The germline V gene encodes CDR1 KGHSH and CDR2 LQKENI. CDR3 bases: TGTGCCAGCTCCACCAAGGCAGGGGGCGATGAGCAGTTCTTC. It is translated as CASSTKAGGDEQFF.

The chain joins TRBV6-6 to TRBJ1-2, with TRBD1 as a possible D gene (5 bases). The CDR3 loop spans 13 amino acids. The V gene lost 6 bases and the J gene lost 5 bases, with 13 bases spanning the gap. CDR1 is MNHNY, CDR2 SVGAGI, per germline (reference sequence). In DNA form, the CDR3 reads TGTGCCAGCAGGGTTTCCGGGACTTATGGCTACACCTTC. Protein: CASRVSGTYGYTF.

J is TRBJ1-1 and V is TRBV15; unclear D gene. Germline lookup yields CDR1 LNHNV and CDR2 YYDKDF (reference sequence). The CDR3 spans 14 residues. V gave up 3 bases and J gave up 1 base, with 9 bases separating them. CDR3 DNA: TGTGCCACCAGCAGTGAGTTCCGGAACACTGAAGCTTTCTTT. This encodes CATSSEFRNTEAFF.

The V and J genes are TRBV7-8 and TRBJ1-1; D is uncertain. The CDR3 is 14 amino acids. From germline, CDR1 is SGHVS and CDR2 FQNEAQ. The V gene lost 5 bases and the J gene lost 5 bases, with 15 bases spanning the gap. This CDR3 reads CASSRDTGRTEAFF. The CDR3 DNA reads TGTGCCAGCAGCCGTGACACTGGGAGGACTGAAGCTTTCTTT.

J is TRBJ1-6 and V is TRBV5-1; TRBD1 matches 7 bases. Looked up from germline, CDR1 is SGHRS and CDR2 is YFSETQ. The CDR3 totals 17 residues. Germline trimming cut 4 bases from V and 7 bases from J; bases unmatched to any gene: 14. The CDR3 DNA reads TGCGCCAGCAGCAGCACGGTGGGACAGACAATGAATTCACCCCTCCACTTT. Its translation: CASSSTVGQTMNSPLHF. Filled out from reference TRBV5-1 and TRBJ1-6, the complete variable domain reads KAGVTQTPRYLIKTRGQQVTLSCSPISGHRSVSWYQQTPGQGLQFLFEYFSETQRNKGNFPGRFSGRQFSNSRSEMNVSTLELGDSALYLCASSSTVGQTMNSPLHFGNGTRLTVT.

This clone was picked up one time. CDR3 nucleotides: TGTGCCATCAGTGAGCGGGGACTAGCGGGGACGCTCTACAATGAGCAGTTCTTC. As protein: CAISERGLAGTLYNEQFF. V and J are TRBV10-3 and TRBJ2-1, with 13 bases fitting TRBD2. V dropped 2 bases and J dropped 3; count of bases not matched to a gene: 7. Germline CDR1 reads ENHRY; CDR2 reads SYGVKD. This CDR3 has 18 residues.

Only a few counts were recorded for this clone. The J gene is TRBJ2-5, the V gene TRBV14; D is unclear. Germline V gives CDR1 SGHDN, CDR2 FVKESK. Trimming cost V 0 bases and J 0 bases, with 17 bases left between them. The length of the CDR3 is 18 residues. The CDR3, as DNA: TGTGCCAGCAGCCAAGATGAGCCCCTTCTAGTTCACCAAGAGACCCAGTACTTC. Encoded protein: CASSQDEPLLVHQETQYF.

The V gene is TRBV11-2, the J gene TRBJ2-3, with 9 bases fitting TRBD2. The CDR3 has 17 amino acids. Germline V gene sequence: CDR1 SGHAT, CDR2 FQNNGV. Unmatched junction bases numbered 9, after V lost 5 bases and J lost 0 bases. The CDR3 DNA sequence: TGTGCCAGCAGCCCTCTTAGCGGGGGAGTTAGCACAGATACGCAGTATTTT. Amino acids: CASSPLSGGVSTDTQYF. The full variable domain, its missing parts supplied by reference TRBV11-2 and TRBJ2-3, is EAGVAQSPRYKIIEKRQSVAFWCNPISGHATLYWYQQILGQGPKLLIQFQNNGVVDDSQLPKDRFSAERLKGVDSTLKIQPAKLEDSAVYLCASSPLSGGVSTDTQYFGPGTRLTVL.

This clone occurred a few times. The chain carries TRBV6-1 and TRBJ2-2; TRBD1 might be the D (6 bases). CDR3 length equals 14 residues. Trimming pared 5 bases from V and 4 bases from J, leaving 11 bases between. Germline CDR1 reads MNHNS; CDR2 reads SASEGT. The CDR3: CASSFRQVTGELFF. The CDR3 nucleotides read TGTGCCAGCAGTTTCCGACAGGTCACCGGGGAGCTGTTTTTT.

V and J are TRBV5-1 and TRBJ2-3, with D unclear. V was clipped by 4 bases and J by 0 bases, with 18 bases between them. Germline CDR1 SGHRS, CDR2 YFSETQ. This CDR3 region has 17 residues. Written as DNA, the CDR3 is TGCGCCAGCAGCCCGGGCTCCTCCTCCACTAGCACAGATACGCAGTATTTT. Protein sequence: CASSPGSSSTSTDTQYF. Drawing the rest from reference TRBV5-1 and TRBJ2-3, the complete variable domain is KAGVTQTPRYLIKTRGQQVTLSCSPISGHRSVSWYQQTPGQGLQFLFEYFSETQRNKGNFPGRFSGRQFSNSRSEMNVSTLELGDSALYLCASSPGSSSTSTDTQYFGPGTRLTVL.

This clone is a singleton in its sample. V and J are TRBV25-1 and TRBJ2-1, with 7 bases fitting TRBD2. CDR3 size: 15 residues. Germline-derived CDR1 and CDR2 are MGHDK and SYGVNS. V dropped 4 bases and J dropped 1; count of bases not matched to a gene: 4. This CDR3 is CASSVSGWSYNEQFF. CDR3 nucleotide sequence: TGTGCCAGCAGTGTTAGCGGGTGGTCCTACAATGAGCAGTTCTTC.

This chain joins TRBV7-8 and TRBJ1-2; 7 bases agree with TRBD1. Trimming cost V 3 bases and J 4 bases; bases outside gene matches: 8. CDR1 is SGHVS, CDR2 FQNEAQ, per germline. The CDR3 sequence is 15 residues long. For the CDR3, the DNA is TGTGCCAGCAGCTTCACCGGACAGGCGTTCTATGGCTACACCTTC. Its protein is CASSFTGQAFYGYTF.

The genes are TRBV9 and TRBJ2-1; no clear D gene. Trimming shortened V by 0 bases and J by 3 bases, and 16 bases separated the two germline ends. The CDR3 has 17 amino acids. Germline V gene data show CDR1 as SGDLS and CDR2 as YYNGEE. The CDR3 loop reads CASSVGGWQVGYNEQFF. The CDR3 DNA reads as TGTGCCAGCAGCGTAGGAGGATGGCAGGTCGGCTACAATGAGCAGTTCTTC.

The chain couples TRBV6-6 to TRBJ1-1; D not certain. The germline gives CDR1 MNHNY, CDR2 SVGAGI (reference sequence). Trimming stripped 1 base from V and 6 bases from J, with 9 bases between. The CDR3 has 13 amino acids. CDR3: CASSYLWVSEAFF. DNA of the CDR3: TGTGCCAGCAGTTACTTGTGGGTCTCTGAAGCTTTCTTT.

Notes on this clone: Additional DNA sequences in this sample encode the identical CDR3. This chain links TRBV5-1 with TRBJ2-3, with 7 bases that match TRBD2. Looked up from germline, CDR1 is SGHRS and CDR2 is YFSETQ. There are 15 residues in the CDR3. After removal of 4 bases from V and 0 bases from J, the junction contained 5 bases not matched to a gene. The CDR3 DNA is TGCGCCAGCAGCCTACCTAGCGGAAGCACAGATACGCAGTATTTT. It encodes CASSLPSGSTDTQYF.

This clone has a single count. J is TRBJ1-2 and V is TRBV6-1; D possibly corresponds to TRBD1 (6 bases). This CDR3 comprises 14 residues. V shed 8 bases and J shed 1 base, with 14 bases lying between them. Looked up from germline, CDR1 is MNHNS and CDR2 is SASEGT. CDR3 nucleotides: TGTGCCAGCGCCGGCAGGGGTCATAACTATGGCTACACCTTC. It translates to CASAGRGHNYGYTF.

The rearrangement uses TRBV6-5 and TRBJ2-7; 8 nucleotides align to TRBD1. The CDR3 length is 14 residues. Germline V gene lookup returns CDR1 MNHEY and CDR2 SVGAGI. Losses at the gene ends were 6 bases for V and 2 bases for J; bases not matched to a gene: 6. CDR3 protein: CASSKDRVAYEQYF. Here the CDR3 DNA reads TGTGCCAGCAGCAAGGACAGGGTTGCCTACGAGCAGTACTTC.

The V call is TRBV10-3, the J call TRBJ2-1, with 7 bases aligning to TRBD2. CDR1 and CDR2 from the germline V gene are ENHRY and SYGVKD. J gave up 7 bases and V 8 bases, and 14 bases lay outside the gene matches. The CDR3 totals 15 residues. The CDR3 region is CAIGSGAGVGNEQFF. The DNA for the CDR3 is TGTGCCATCGGATCCGGGGCGGGAGTGGGAAATGAGCAGTTCTTC.

The chain combines TRBV5-1 with TRBJ1-2; TRBD1 agrees at 8 bases. Per germline, CDR1 SGHRS and CDR2 YFSETQ. J gave up 8 bases and V 3 bases, and 9 bases lay outside the gene matches. The CDR3 runs to 14 residues. CDR3 sequence reads: CASSSQGQGEGYTF. In nucleotides, the CDR3 is TGCGCCAGCAGCTCTCAAGGACAGGGTGAAGGCTACACCTTC.

Remarks on this clone: A read error may account for a junction end that differs from germline. This chain connects TRBV5-8 to TRBJ1-2, with D perhaps matching TRBD1 (5 bases). CDR1 and CDR2 from the germline V gene are SGHTS and YDEGEE. The CDR3 runs 14 residues. CDR3 DNA sequence: TGCGCCAGCAGCGTCCGGGACGGCTCCTATGGCTACACCTTC. Translated, it gives CASSVRDGSYGYTF.

This chain connects TRBV19 to TRBJ2-7; 8 positions agree with TRBD2. The CDR3 is 14 amino acids. Germline assignment: CDR1 LNHDA and CDR2 SQIVND (reference sequence). Trimming took 4 bases from V and 0 from J; bases not matched to a gene: 2. The CDR3 nucleotides are TGTGCCAGTAGTAGCGGGAGGCACTCCTACGAGCAGTACTTC. Amino acid sequence: CASSSGRHSYEQYF. The full variable domain, in which reference TRBV19 and TRBJ2-7 provide the parts outside the CDR3, is DGGITQSPKYLFRKEGQNVTLSCEQNLNHDAMYWYRQDPGQGLRLIYYSQIVNDFQKGDIAEGYSVSREKKESFPLTVTSAQKNPTAFYLCASSSGRHSYEQYFGPGTRLTVT.

This clone was observed once. This chain joins TRBV7-9 and TRBJ2-3; D not resolved. Trimming pared 5 bases from V and 3 bases from J, leaving 6 bases between. CDR3 length: 12 residues. Germline V lookup: CDR1 SEHNR, CDR2 FQNEAQ (reference sequence). CDR3 sequence (DNA): TGTGCCAGCAGCCTTATGACAGATACGCAGTATTTT. Amino acid sequence: CASSLMTDTQYF.